The 10 T cell receptor beta chains below were found in one sample sequenced in a study of blood T cell repertoires in COVID-19. Sequenced by immunoSEQ multiplex PCR; TCRdb stores in-frame clones only, minus some. The sample lists some 150,000 clones; 70% to 85% were seen once. The source material was peripheral blood. The receptors were gathered from a woman aged 45-59 years with acute or convalescent COVID-19.

CDR3 sequence: CASSEAGDRSYEQYF. The CDR3 bases are TGTGCCAGCAGTGAAGCCGGGGACAGGTCCTACGAGCAGTACTTC. The chain has TRBV2 and TRBJ2-7; 8 bases match TRBD1. The CDR3 has 15 amino acids. Germline values: CDR1 SNHLY, CDR2 FYNNEI. Trimming at V came to 0 bases and at J to 1 base, leaving 2 bases not matched to a gene.

CDR3 protein: CASSISTAVNYGYTF. The CDR3 coding sequence is TGTGCCAGTAGTATCTCGACTGCAGTTAACTATGGCTACACCTTC. The chain couples TRBV19 to TRBJ1-2; the D is unclear. The germline V gene has CDR1 LNHDA and CDR2 SQIVND (reference sequence). The CDR3 length is 15 residues. Trimming pared 3 bases from V and 1 base from J, leaving 12 bases between.

The rearrangement uses TRBV19 and TRBJ2-4; 8 bases fit TRBD1. The V gene end was trimmed by 3 bases and the J gene end by 5 bases; junction bases not matched to a gene: 3. From germline, CDR1 is LNHDA and CDR2 SQIVND (reference sequence). This CDR3 is built from 14 residues. CDR3 sequence reads: CASSIGQGQNIQYF. The CDR3 coding sequence is TGTGCCAGTAGTATCGGACAGGGCCAAAACATTCAGTACTTC.

The genes are TRBV11-2 and TRBJ2-3; 16 nucleotides agree with TRBD2. The CDR3 is 15 amino acids. V was clipped by 8 bases and J by 9 bases; unmatched bases: 8. Germline values: CDR1 SGHAT, CDR2 FQNNGV. CDR3 residues: CASSGTSGGARTQYF. DNA for the CDR3: TGTGCCAGCTCCGGGACTAGCGGGGGGGCTAGAACGCAGTATTTT. The full variable domain, in which reference TRBV11-2 and TRBJ2-3 provide the parts outside the CDR3, is EAGVAQSPRYKIIEKRQSVAFWCNPISGHATLYWYQQILGQGPKLLIQFQNNGVVDDSQLPKDRFSAERLKGVDSTLKIQPAKLEDSAVYLCASSGTSGGARTQYFGPGTRLTVL.

This clone was recorded once. This chain uses TRBV6-5 with TRBJ1-6, with no clear D. Germline-derived CDR1 and CDR2 are MNHEY and SVGAGI. The CDR3 is 15 residues long. V lost 6 bases and J lost 7, with 16 bases in between. CDR3 amino acids: CASSQIARPNSPLHF. The CDR3, as DNA: TGTGCCAGCAGCCAGATTGCCCGTCCCAATTCACCCCTCCACTTT.

The chain carries TRBV18 and TRBJ2-1; TRBD2 aligns across 10 bases. The CDR3 runs 15 residues. Germline V gives CDR1 KGHSH, CDR2 LQKENI. The J segment lost 5 bases and the V segment lost 3 bases, leaving 4 bases of the junction unmatched. CDR3 sequence reads: CASSPFGLADNEQFF. In DNA, the CDR3 is TGTGCCAGCTCACCCTTTGGACTAGCGGACAATGAGCAGTTCTTC.

J is TRBJ2-3 and V is TRBV9; the D gene is possibly TRBD1 (5 bases). Trimming pared 0 bases from V and 2 bases from J, leaving 10 bases between. Per germline, CDR1 SGDLS and CDR2 YYNGEE. CDR3 length equals 15 residues. The CDR3: CASSVGTIATDTQYF. CDR3 in DNA: TGTGCCAGCAGCGTAGGGACAATTGCCACAGATACGCAGTATTTT.

The chain uses TRBV15 and TRBJ2-1; a possible D gene is TRBD2 (5 bases). Between the trimmed V and J ends, which lost 0 bases and 8 bases, there was a span of 14 bases. The CDR3 covers 15 residues. The V gene's germline CDR1 is LNHNV and CDR2 YYDKDF (reference sequence). DNA of the CDR3: TGTGCCACCAGCAGAGATACGGGGATCGCGTATGAGCAGTTCTTC. It specifies CATSRDTGIAYEQFF.

This sequence joins TRBV28 and TRBJ2-1; no firm D call. The CDR3 has 13 amino acids. CDR1 is MDHEN, CDR2 SYDVKM, per germline. V was trimmed by 1 base and J by 5 bases, leaving 6 bases between them. CDR3 residues: CASSLFGHNEQFF. CDR3 in DNA: TGTGCCAGCAGTTTATTTGGCCACAATGAGCAGTTCTTC.

The chain links TRBV19 to TRBJ1-6, with 8 bases fitting TRBD1. J gave up 7 bases and V 7 bases, and 15 bases lay outside the gene matches. This CDR3 spans 17 amino acids. Germline lookup yields CDR1 LNHDA and CDR2 SQIVND (reference sequence). In nucleotides, the CDR3 is TGTGCCAGTAATAAGAGGACAGGGCGCCTTGAAAATTCACCCCTCCACTTT. Protein sequence: CASNKRTGRLENSPLHF.